One T cell receptor beta chain is described in this entry. What it recognizes is unknown. This sample is part of a study of CD4 T cells in relation to SARS-CoV-2 and coronaviruses. CD4+ T cells from unexposed donors were obtained before the COVID-19 pandemic (2011-2018). Isolation of CD4+ T cells took place after about 10 days in culture. Measured with immunoSEQ multiplex PCR; TCRdb has only the in-frame clones, and not every one. The data contain around 23,000 clones, over 65% of them singletons. The germline CDR1 and CDR2 sequences are SGHAT and FQNNGV. This CDR3 region has 13 residues. Trimming removed 4 bases from V and 2 bases from J, with 8 bases in between.

V is TRBV11-2 and J is TRBJ2-5, with D possibly matching TRBD1 (6 bases). The sequence was obtained from a human donor in good health. The sequenced sample consisted of CD4+ T cells from PBMCs, cultured in vitro. CDR3: CASSSTGQETQYF. CDR3 bases: TGTGCCAGCAGCTCTACAGGGCAAGAGACCCAGTACTTC. Full variable domain (remainder filled in from reference TRBV11-2 and TRBJ2-5): EAGVAQSPRYKIIEKRQSVAFWCNPISGHATLYWYQQILGQGPKLLIQFQNNGVVDDSQLPKDRFSAERLKGVDSTLKIQPAKLEDSAVYLCASSSTGQETQYFGPGTRLLVL.